Listed below are T cell receptor beta chains from one sample, sequenced in a study of shared clonotypes between healthy human individuals. Only in-frame clones appear in the TCRdb table, and some are missing; sequencing was by immunoSEQ multiplex PCR. Among 2,500,000 or so clones listed, around 90% were seen once. The sequenced sample was naive CD4+ T cells from PBMCs. The source of these receptors is a man between 18 and 29 years old in good health. Some clones in this sample may be carry-over from other donors' samples. CDR3s include the opening cysteine and the closing phenylalanine or tryptophan. D genes are given only for firm matches. Only part of the rows carry a size: once, few, many, or a class if the clone is expanded.

j_call clone_size v_call d_call cdr3_aa cdr3_nt
TRBJ2-3 . TRBV7-3 . CASSLLAQLPDTQYF TGTGCCAGCAGCTTACTAGCGCAGCTTCCAGATACGCAGTATTTT
TRBJ1-5 . TRBV5-8 TRBD1 CASSSGQMSGNQPQHF TGTGCCAGCAGCTCGGGACAGATGAGTGGCAATCAGCCCCAGCATTTT
TRBJ2-3 once TRBV9 . CASSVDHQDTDTQYF TGTGCCAGCAGCGTAGATCACCAGGACACAGATACGCAGTATTTT
TRBJ2-7 . TRBV19 . CASSGNRGSAYEQYF TGTGCCAGTAGTGGAAATCGGGGGTCGGCCTACGAGCAGTACTTC
TRBJ2-7 . TRBV7-9 TRBD1 CASSSRPTGTGTYEQYF TGTGCCAGCAGCTCCCGTCCAACCGGGACAGGGACCTACGAGCAGTACTTC
TRBJ1-1 . TRBV5-1 . CASREGTLEAFF TGCGCCAGCAGAGAGGGGACCCTTGAAGCTTTCTTT
TRBJ1-4 . TRBV5-1 . CASSLYPGGNEKLFF TGCGCCAGCAGCTTGTATCCCGGGGGGAATGAAAAACTGTTTTTT
TRBJ2-1 . TRBV19 TRBD2 CASRPPGTSGSDNEQFF TGTGCCAGTAGACCACCCGGGACTAGCGGGTCAGACAATGAGCAGTTCTTC
TRBJ2-7 . TRBV5-1 TRBD2 CASSLAYGTPGGEQYF TGCGCCAGCAGCTTGGCCTATGGGACCCCGGGGGGCGAGCAGTACTTC
TRBJ2-3 . TRBV5-4 TRBD2 CASSPGLAGGHTDTQYF TGTGCCAGCAGTCCGGGACTAGCGGGAGGTCACACAGATACGCAGTATTTT
TRBJ1-3 . TRBV6-1 . CASAPAISNGNTIYF TGTGCCAGCGCCCCCGCGATCAGCAATGGAAACACCATATATTTT
TRBJ2-5 once TRBV28 . CASSLGGWERTFETQYF TGTGCCAGCAGTTTAGGGGGGTGGGAAAGGACGTTTGAGACCCAGTACTTC
TRBJ2-3 . TRBV5-1 TRBD2 CASSWTSGSTDTQYF TGCGCCAGCAGCTGGACTAGCGGATCCACAGATACGCAGTATTTT
TRBJ1-1 few TRBV5-4 . CASSLGYKNTEAFF TGTGCCAGCAGCTTGGGATACAAGAACACTGAAGCTTTCTTT
TRBJ2-1 . TRBV4-1 . CASSQGEGGGTVDEQFF TGCGCCAGCAGCCAAGGGGAAGGTGGCGGGACAGTCGATGAGCAGTTCTTC
TRBJ1-6 . TRBV29-1 . CSVGPNPRPLHF TGCAGCGTTGGGCCGAACCCAAGACCCCTCCACTTT